This T cell receptor beta chain was found in a study of shared clonotypes between healthy human individuals. The overall study: Sampling drew on donors who were a couple of women and three men aged 18 to 49.

Nashville, Tennessee was home to all donors, who were Caucasian adults. Repertoires were generated with immunoSEQ multiplex PCR, while TCRdb's copy carries only in-frame clones and drops some. The repertoire holds about 99,000 clones, with less than 60% as singletons. CDR1 and CDR2 (germline): MNHEY, SVGAGI. V lost 6 bases to trimming and J lost 6 bases; unmatched junction nucleotides: 3. This CDR3 is 12 amino acids long. This clone was seen only a few times. This receptor was taken from a woman in her thirties or forties in good health. Some clones in this sample may be carry-over from other donors' samples. Sequenced input: PBMCs. The rearrangement joins TRBV6-5 to TRBJ2-3, with 7 bases aligning to TRBD1. CDR3 nucleotide sequence: TGTGCCAGCAGGACAGGGTCGGATACGCAGTATTTT. It is translated as CASRTGSDTQYF.